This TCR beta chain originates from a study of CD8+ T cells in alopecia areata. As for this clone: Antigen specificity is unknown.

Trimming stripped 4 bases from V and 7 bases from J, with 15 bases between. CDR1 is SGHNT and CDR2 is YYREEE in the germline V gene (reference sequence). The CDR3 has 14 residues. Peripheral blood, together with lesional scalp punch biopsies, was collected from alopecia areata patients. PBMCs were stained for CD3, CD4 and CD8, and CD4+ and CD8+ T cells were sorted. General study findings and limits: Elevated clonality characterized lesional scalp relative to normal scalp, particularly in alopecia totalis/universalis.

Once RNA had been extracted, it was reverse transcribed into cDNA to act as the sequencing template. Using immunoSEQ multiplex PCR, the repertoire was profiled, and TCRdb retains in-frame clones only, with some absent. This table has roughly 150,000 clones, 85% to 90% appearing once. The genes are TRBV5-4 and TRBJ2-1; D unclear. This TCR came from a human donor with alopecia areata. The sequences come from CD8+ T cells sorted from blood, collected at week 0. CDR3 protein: CASSPPRALNEQFF. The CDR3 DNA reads TGTGCCAGCAGCCCCCCCCGCGCGCTGAATGAGCAGTTCTTC.